Presented here are 19 T cell receptor beta chains from one specimen sequenced in a study of monozygotic twins with inflammatory bowel disease. TCRdb reprocessed the 5' RACE reads, keeping one entry per CDR3 protein, no DNA. The sample table includes approximately 330,000 distinct CDR3 sequences. Sequencing was performed on blood. These TCRs come from a human donor with ulcerative colitis or Crohn's disease, or a healthy co-twin of an affected twin (not recorded which).

The rearrangement links TRBV29-1 to TRBJ1-2; TCRdb gives TRBD1 as the D gene, but with no DNA this cannot be confirmed. The V gene's germline CDR1 is SQVTM and CDR2 ANQGSEA. This CDR3 contains 14 residues. The CDR3 here is CSVSPGEFNYGYTF. The complete variable domain, with remaining parts taken from reference TRBV29-1 and TRBJ1-2, reads SAVISQKPSRDICQRGTSLTIQCQVDSQVTMMFWYRQQPGQSLTLIATANQGSEATYESGFVIDKFPISRPNLTFSTLTVSNMSPEDSSIYLCSVSPGEFNYGYTFGSGTRLTVV.

The chain has TRBV12-3 or TRBV12-4 and TRBJ2-1; the D call from TCRdb, TRBD1, cannot be confirmed without DNA. CDR3 length: 12 residues. The CDR3 sequence is CATRDSYNEQFF.

V and J are TRBV12-3 or TRBV12-4 and TRBJ1-1; absent DNA, TCRdb's TRBD1 call cannot be checked. This CDR3 spans 13 amino acids. The CDR3 reads CASSSQVNTEAFF.

The rearrangement joins TRBV7-9 to TRBJ1-2. This CDR3 is built from 14 residues. CDR1 and CDR2 from the germline V gene are SEHNR and FQNEAQ (reference sequence). The CDR3 spells CASSLGQPIYGYTF.

CDR3 amino acids: CASSLSGVAYGYTF. The J gene is TRBJ1-2, the V gene TRBV12-3 or TRBV12-4. There are 14 residues in the CDR3.

This CDR3 reads CATSRDTDTQYF. The chain employs TRBV12-3 or TRBV12-4 and TRBJ2-3; the TCRdb call, TRBD1, lacks DNA for checking. CDR3 length: 12 residues.

The CDR3 region is CASSLEGGENQPQHF. This sequence joins TRBV7-6 and TRBJ1-5; TCRdb returns TRBD1, unconfirmable since there is no DNA. This CDR3 contains 15 residues. CDR1 and CDR2 (germline): SGHVS, FNYEAQ.

This chain's CDR3 is CASSRLRTSSGDEQFF. This sequence joins TRBV3-1 and TRBJ2-1; TCRdb's D gene call, TRBD2, goes unchecked for lack of DNA. Germline loops: CDR1 LGHDT, CDR2 YNNKEL (reference sequence). CDR3 length: 16 amino acids.

The rearrangement links TRBV6-2 or TRBV6-3 to TRBJ2-1; the D call of TRBD2 rests on TCRdb alone, since no DNA is present to check it. The CDR3 extends over 15 amino acids. The germline CDR1 and CDR2 sequences are MNHEY and SVGEGT. This chain's CDR3 is CAIRMSGGAYNEQFF.

This chain connects TRBV11-3 to TRBJ2-7; TCRdb's assignment of TRBD1 cannot be checked, as there is no DNA. The CDR3 sequence is 15 residues long. Germline assignment: CDR1 SGHNT and CDR2 YENEEA. CDR3 residues: CASSLNPGAAYEQYF.

The chain uses TRBV28 and TRBJ2-7. This CDR3 spans 14 amino acids. CDR1 is MDHEN and CDR2 is SYDVKM in the germline V gene. The CDR3 sequence: CASSLFRVPYEQYF.

This chain's CDR3 is CASNTGRDEQYF. The J gene is TRBJ2-7, the V gene TRBV12-3 or TRBV12-4. The CDR3 length is 12 residues.

This sequence joins TRBV5-5 and TRBJ1-4. Germline V gene data show CDR1 as SGHKS and CDR2 as YYEKEE (reference sequence). The CDR3 is 14 residues long. Here the CDR3 reads CASSLYYGDEKLFF.

This chain uses TRBV5-1 with TRBJ2-2. This CDR3 is built from 15 residues. Per the germline V gene, CDR1 is SGHRS and CDR2 is YFSETQ. The CDR3 sequence is CASSLETGYTGELFF. The full variable domain, its missing parts supplied by reference TRBV5-1 and TRBJ2-2, is KAGVTQTPRYLIKTRGQQVTLSCSPISGHRSVSWYQQTPGQGLQFLFEYFSETQRNKGNFPGRFSGRQFSNSRSEMNVSTLELGDSALYLCASSLETGYTGELFFGEGSRLTVL.

The chain carries TRBV6-1 and TRBJ2-7; TCRdb reports TRBD1, a call that lacks DNA to check it against. The germline CDR1 and CDR2 sequences are MNHNS and SASEGT. The CDR3 contains 18 residues. The CDR3 sequence is CASSLADNLGGSSYEQYF.

This sequence joins TRBV20-1 and TRBJ1-4. CDR3 size: 13 residues. CDR1 and CDR2 (germline): DFQATT, SNEGSKA (reference sequence). The CDR3 spells CSASSGPNEKLFF.

The genes are TRBV5-1 and TRBJ1-2; the TCRdb D gene call, TRBD1, has no DNA to confirm it. Germline V gene lookup returns CDR1 SGHRS and CDR2 YFSETQ. The CDR3 runs to 14 residues. CDR3 amino acids: CASSSPGPPGGYTF.

V and J are TRBV19 and TRBJ2-1; the TRBD2 assignment by TCRdb is unverifiable without DNA. CDR1 and CDR2 from the germline V gene are LNHDA and SQIVND (reference sequence). CDR3 length: 13 amino acids. The CDR3 loop reads CASSSQTRSEQFF.

The chain has TRBV2 and TRBJ2-2. The CDR3 spans 14 residues. Germline-derived CDR1 and CDR2 are SNHLY and FYNNEI. The CDR3 loop is CASSYLLRTGELFF.